What follows are 3 T cell receptor beta chains derived from one specimen sequenced in a study of shared clonotypes between healthy human individuals. Libraries were prepared by immunoSEQ multiplex PCR; TCRdb keeps only in-frame clonotypes and omits some of them. The sample shows fewer than 3 million clones, approximately 90% of them seen only once. Specimen: naive CD4+ T cells from PBMCs. The subset here: CD45RA+ positively selected. The source is a man aged 18 to 29 in good health. Some clones in this sample may be carry-over from other donors' samples.

This chain joins TRBV6-5 and TRBJ2-1, with TRBD2 identical over 7 bases. The CDR3 is 15 amino acids. Germline CDR1 reads MNHEY; CDR2 reads SVGAGI. The ends lost 0 bases at V and 7 bases at J; junction bases unmatched: 6. The CDR3, as DNA: TGTGCCAGCAGTTACTCGAGATCGCGGGAGAATGAGCAGTTCTTC. Its protein product is CASSYSRSRENEQFF.

The V gene is TRBV13, the J gene TRBJ2-7, with TRBD2 matching 8 bases. Losses at the gene ends were 6 bases for V and 2 bases for J; bases not matched to a gene: 15. This CDR3 spans 17 amino acids. In germline, CDR1 is PRHDT, CDR2 FYEKMQ (reference sequence). Here the CDR3 reads CASSPSFGREGTYEQYF. In DNA form, the CDR3 reads TGTGCCAGCAGTCCTAGTTTCGGTCGGGAGGGTACCTACGAGCAGTACTTC. Together with reference TRBV13 and TRBJ2-7, the CDR3 gives the full variable domain: AAGVIQSPRHLIKEKRETATLKCYPIPRHDTVYWYQQGPGQDPQFLISFYEKMQSDKGSIPDRFSAQQFSDYHSELNMSSLELGDSALYFCASSPSFGREGTYEQYFGPGTRLTVT.

V gene TRBV5-1 combines with J gene TRBJ2-7, with no clear D. Germline V gene data show CDR1 as SGHRS and CDR2 as YFSETQ. This CDR3 is built from 15 residues. V lost 0 bases and J lost 1, with 11 bases in between. CDR3 DNA sequence: TGCGCCAGCAGCTTGGGGCCTACAGTGTCCTACGAGCAGTACTTC. Amino acids: CASSLGPTVSYEQYF.